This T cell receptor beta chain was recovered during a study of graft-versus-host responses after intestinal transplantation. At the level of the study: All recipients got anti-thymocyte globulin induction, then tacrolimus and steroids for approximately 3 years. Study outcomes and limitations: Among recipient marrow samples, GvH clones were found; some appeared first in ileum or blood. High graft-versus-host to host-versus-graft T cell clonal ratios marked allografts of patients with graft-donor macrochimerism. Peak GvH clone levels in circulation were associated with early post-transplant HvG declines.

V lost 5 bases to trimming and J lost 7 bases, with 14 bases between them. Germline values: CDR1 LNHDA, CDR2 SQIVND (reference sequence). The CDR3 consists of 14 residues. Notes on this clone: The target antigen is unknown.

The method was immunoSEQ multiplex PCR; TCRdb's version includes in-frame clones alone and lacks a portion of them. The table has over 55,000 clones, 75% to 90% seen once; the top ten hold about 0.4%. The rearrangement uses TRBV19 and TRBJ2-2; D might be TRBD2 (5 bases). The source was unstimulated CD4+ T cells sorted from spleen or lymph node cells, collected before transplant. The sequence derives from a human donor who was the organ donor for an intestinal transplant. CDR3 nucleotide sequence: TGTGCCAGTAGTCCCCTCCCGGGGATCGGGGAGCTGTTTTTT. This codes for CASSPLPGIGELFF.